This TCR beta chain was recorded in a study of blood T cell repertoires in COVID-19 (dated by TCRdb to the early 2020s). For the study in its entirety: Samples covering the acute and convalescent phases of COVID-19 were provided by collaborators in the United States, Italy and Spain. The material from the prospective study consisted of cDNA or gDNA derived from T cells, B-cell-depleted T cells, or PBMCs. Subjects who had been exposed to COVID-19, were actively infected with it, or had recovered from it provided the deeply sampled blood TCRbeta repertoires that made up the dataset. A freely available public database, intended as a resource for researchers studying the immune response to SARS-CoV-2, is where the repertoires were released. Samples came from the ongoing ImmuneRACE study (first 160 participants) plus 1,254 subjects from 6 global collaborators. Nearly every sample came with metadata listing a de-identified subject ID, COVID-19 status, age in years and sex. Where available, HLA class I and class II types were obtained from metadata supplied by the sample provider rather than from assay-based typing. What the research found in general, with its limitations: The quantity of clinical and demographic metadata differed by source and by participant and was supplied without curation.

Turning to this clone: No cognate antigen has been identified for it. Base qualities are not at hand, and no much larger clone is one base apart.

Reading from cysteine to phenylalanine, the CDR3 counts 15 amino acids. Only CDR3 DNA remains: 45 bases, in frame from the first base. The germline V gene gives CDR1 as LGHNA and CDR2 as YNFKEQ. V lost 6 bases and J lost 2 bases, and the count of bases not matched to a germline gene is 6. TCRbeta CDR3 regions were amplified from genomic DNA by means of the immunoSEQ Assay, a bias-controlled multiplex PCR. Regarding the original processing steps: The number of nucleated cells in each sample was estimated from the amplification of reference gene primers within the assay. To quantify the absolute abundance of each unique TCRbeta CDR3 rearrangement, sequence reads were collapsed and filtered. For each sample, productive Simpson clonality was calculated as the square root of Simpson's diversity index across productive rearrangements. The clones in this table, taken by TCRdb from immuneACCESS, are in-frame only. Not every clone is retained; where verified, under half of the shortfall comes from an unresolved V gene, and the cause of the rest is unknown. The V and J calls and clone size are taken from that table; D and trimming were inferred from the DNA. The sample table holds roughly 280,000 clones, of which more than 70% were seen once. 11% of the sample lies in the top ten.

At one collaborating source in Seattle, patients were enrolled during active infection and were followed longitudinally through the course of disease. The collaborating institutions used their own protocols to collect whole blood in K2EDTA tubes. For TCRbeta analysis, collaborator samples were shipped as frozen whole blood, as isolated PBMCs, or as DNA extracted from either sample type. This clonotype originated in a young woman with COVID-19, enrolled during active disease. The sequenced material came from peripheral blood. Here the chain combines TRBV4-2 and TRBJ2-3, and TRBD2 aligns with 9 junction nucleotides. The nucleotide sequence is TGTGCCAGCAGTGCGGGACTAGCAGACACAGATACGCAGTATTTT. It is translated as CASSAGLADTDTQYF.